A single sample gave rise to the 5 T cell receptor beta chains below, sequenced in a study of blood T cell repertoires in COVID-19. TCRdb keeps only in-frame clones here, not all; method: immunoSEQ multiplex PCR. Seen here are about 240,000 clones, around 89% observed once, and the top ten hold about 9.3%. The sample consisted of PBMCs or T cells enriched from blood (not recorded which). The receptors were gathered from a man in his forties who had recovered from COVID-19.

This chain connects TRBV29-1 to TRBJ2-7, with a tentative D call TRBD1 (6 bases). This CDR3 has 13 residues. The germline V and J ends were trimmed by 4 bases and 6 bases, with 16 bases remaining between them. The germline V gene encodes CDR1 SQVTM and CDR2 ANQGSEA. The CDR3 is CSVVRDRFGEQYF. Here the CDR3 DNA reads TGCAGCGTTGTCCGCGACAGGTTCGGCGAGCAGTACTTC.

The chain is built from TRBV15 and TRBJ1-3, with D perhaps TRBD1 (5 bases). The CDR3 has 17 amino acids. Germline CDR1 and CDR2: LNHNV and YYDKDF (reference sequence). V shed 5 bases and J shed 0 bases, with 17 bases lying between them. CDR3 protein: CATSLLGGRSSGNTIYF. The CDR3, as DNA: TGTGCCACCAGCTTACTCGGGGGTAGGAGCTCTGGAAACACCATATATTTT.

The rearrangement uses TRBV11-3 and TRBJ1-1; TRBD1 is a possible D gene (6 bases). The germline gives CDR1 SGHNT, CDR2 YENEEA. The CDR3 loop spans 16 amino acids. V lost 5 bases to trimming and J lost 4 bases, with 20 bases between them. The CDR3 bases are TGTGCCAGCAGCCCAGGGGTAGGAAGAGAGGGCACTGAAGCTTTCTTT. It translates to CASSPGVGREGTEAFF.

V gene TRBV6-5 combines with J gene TRBJ2-7; unclear D gene. CDR1 and CDR2 (germline): MNHEY, SVGAGI. V dropped 6 bases and J dropped 1 base, with 13 bases sitting between them. The CDR3 contains 14 residues. The CDR3 spells CASSPGSPSYEQYF. Written as DNA, the CDR3 is TGTGCCAGCAGCCCAGGCAGCCCATCCTACGAGCAGTACTTC.

The chain links TRBV28 to TRBJ1-1; 9 bases are a match to TRBD1. V lost 5 bases to trimming and J lost 4 bases; unmatched junction nucleotides: 8. CDR3 length: 15 amino acids. CDR1 and CDR2 (germline): MDHEN, SYDVKM. CDR3 DNA sequence: TGTGCCAGCAGTAGCGGAGGGACAGGGCTCACTGAAGCTTTCTTT. This sequence encodes CASSSGGTGLTEAFF.